The 17 T cell receptor beta chains in this list originate from one sample, sequenced in a study of shared clonotypes between healthy human individuals. Here immunoSEQ multiplex PCR was the method, and the copy in TCRdb shows in-frame clones only, minus some. The sample contains under 600,000 clones, 95% to 96% of which appear only once. Sequenced material: naive CD4+ T cells sorted from blood. This sample's subset: CD45RA+ positively selected. The receptors were gathered from a woman in her twenties or thirties in good health.

The chain links TRBV4-1 to TRBJ1-2, with D unclear. The CDR3 length is 22 residues. With 0 bases removed from V and 3 bases from J, the gap between germline ends came to 32 bases. CDR1 is MGHRA, CDR2 YSYEKL, per germline. CDR3 protein: CASSQDRFNTREEAVFDYGYTF. The CDR3, as DNA: TGCGCCAGCAGCCAAGATCGTTTTAACACACGAGAGGAGGCGGTGTTTGACTATGGCTACACCTTC.

The table lists this clone with a count of one. The chain joins TRBV27 to TRBJ2-3, with 8 bases lining up with TRBD2. V gave up 6 bases and J gave up 0 bases; unmatched junction bases: 14. Germline CDR1 is MNHEY and CDR2 is SMNVEV (reference sequence). This CDR3 is built from 18 residues. CDR3 protein: CASSRITLSGISTDTQYF. The CDR3 coding sequence is TGTGCCAGCAGCCGAATTACACTTAGCGGGATTAGCACAGATACGCAGTATTTT.

This clone was picked up one time. The V and J genes are TRBV11-3 and TRBJ2-5; D possibly corresponds to TRBD1 (5 bases). Germline CDR1 SGHNT, CDR2 YENEEA. This CDR3 has 14 residues. V shed 1 base and J shed 1 base, with 7 bases lying between them. CDR3 protein: CASSLGGSQETQYF. Written as DNA, the CDR3 is TGTGCCAGCAGCTTAGGGGGCTCCCAAGAGACCCAGTACTTC. Variable domain in full (rest from reference TRBV11-3 and TRBJ2-5): EAGVVQSPRYKIIEKKQPVAFWCNPISGHNTLYWYLQNLGQGPELLIRYENEEAVDDSQLPKDRFSAERLKGVDSTLKIQPAELGDSAVYLCASSLGGSQETQYFGPGTRLLVL.

The chain carries TRBV6-1 and TRBJ1-5; D may be TRBD1 (5 bases). Germline V gene sequence: CDR1 MNHNS, CDR2 SASEGT. V lost 9 bases to trimming and J lost 7 bases, with 19 bases between them. The CDR3 has 14 residues. The CDR3 region has the DNA TGTGCCAGTTGCGGAGGGGTATCATCACAGCCCCAGCATTTT. Its translation is CASCGGVSSQPQHF.

The table lists this clone with a count of one. The V gene is TRBV9, the J gene TRBJ2-1; 10 bases align to TRBD1. Germline values: CDR1 SGDLS, CDR2 YYNGEE. This CDR3 contains 15 residues. V dropped 3 bases and J dropped 3; count of bases not matched to a gene: 3. CDR3 sequence (DNA): TGTGCCAGCAGCGAGGGACAGGGGTACTACAATGAGCAGTTCTTC. Encoded protein: CASSEGQGYYNEQFF.

V gene TRBV6-5 combines with J gene TRBJ1-1, with 7 nucleotides matching TRBD1. Germline values: CDR1 MNHEY, CDR2 SVGAGI. V lost 8 bases and J lost 1; bases outside the gene matches: 4. The CDR3 sequence is 13 residues long. The DNA for the CDR3 is TGTGCCAGCTCCGACAGGGCGAACACTGAAGCTTTCTTT. Protein sequence: CASSDRANTEAFF.

Concerning this clone: Other DNA sequences from this sample encode an identical CDR3 as well. This chain uses TRBV10-3 with TRBJ2-5, with D unresolved. Per the germline V gene, CDR1 is ENHRY and CDR2 is SYGVKD. This CDR3 is built from 11 residues. V was trimmed by 2 bases and J by 5 bases, leaving 3 bases between them. In DNA, the CDR3 is TGTGCCATCAGTGAGAGGGAGACCCAGTACTTC. It codes for CAISERETQYF.

This chain joins TRBV28 and TRBJ1-5, with TRBD1 as a possible D gene (6 bases). The CDR3 sequence is 15 residues long. Germline CDR1 and CDR2: MDHEN and SYDVKM. V was pared by 6 bases and J by 2 bases, with 14 bases between. The CDR3 spells CASSRDRSGNQPQHF. The CDR3 bases are TGTGCCAGCAGCCGCGACAGGTCCGGCAATCAGCCCCAGCATTTT.

This chain connects TRBV7-9 to TRBJ2-2, with a weak D call TRBD2 (7 bases). Trimming took off 5 bases at V and 4 bases at J, with 20 bases between the two ends. The CDR3 is made up of 17 amino acids. The V gene's germline CDR1 is SEHNR and CDR2 FQNEAQ (reference sequence). The CDR3 here is CASSAHRAAGLTGELFF. For the CDR3, the DNA is TGTGCCAGCAGCGCCCACAGGGCAGCGGGACTCACCGGGGAGCTGTTTTTT.

The genes are TRBV7-6 and TRBJ2-1, with D perhaps TRBD1 (6 bases). Germline V gene data show CDR1 as SGHVS and CDR2 as FNYEAQ. Trimming left V 4 bases short and J 0 bases short, with 7 bases between. The CDR3 has 14 residues. The CDR3 DNA follows: TGTGCCAGCAGCTCAGGGGACTCCTACAATGAGCAGTTCTTC. This codes for CASSSGDSYNEQFF.

The chain uses TRBV28 and TRBJ1-2, with D tentatively TRBD1 (6 bases). The CDR3 covers 12 residues. Germline lookup yields CDR1 MDHEN and CDR2 SYDVKM. V gave up 2 bases and J gave up 8 bases, with 9 bases separating them. In DNA form, the CDR3 reads TGTGCCAGCAGTTTAACAGGGAACGGCTACACCTTC. Protein: CASSLTGNGYTF.

V and J are TRBV29-1 and TRBJ2-5, with 12 bases identical to TRBD2. The J call may be in error: the DNA end matches TRBJ2-7 better. The germline CDR1 and CDR2 sequences are SQVTM and ANQGSEA. The CDR3 spans 14 residues. CDR3 bases: TGCAGCGCCGGACTAGCGGGGCCTCCCTACGAGCAGTACTTC. Translating it yields CSAGLAGPPYEQYF.

The J gene is TRBJ2-1, the V gene TRBV6-1; D tentatively fits TRBD1 or TRBD2 (5 bases each). The CDR3 contains 17 residues. V lost 2 bases to trimming and J lost 7 bases, with 21 bases between them. The V gene's germline CDR1 is MNHNS and CDR2 SASEGT. The CDR3 DNA reads as TGTGCCAGCAGTGAAATAGGGAGATCGGATTGGGGGAATGAGCAGTTCTTC. Its translation: CASSEIGRSDWGNEQFF.

CDR3: CASSLARGRYTGELFF. The CDR3 DNA reads TGCGCCAGCAGCTTGGCTAGGGGGAGATACACCGGGGAGCTGTTTTTT. This chain links TRBV5-1 with TRBJ2-2; a possible D gene is TRBD1 (6 bases). Germline assignment: CDR1 SGHRS and CDR2 YFSETQ. There are 16 residues in the CDR3. Deletions cut 0 bases from V and 3 bases from J, with 12 bases between.

The chain has TRBV7-6 and TRBJ2-3; TRBD2 matches 9 bases. The junction had 10 bases not matched to a gene; V was cut back by 5 bases and J by 4 bases. The germline V gene has CDR1 SGHVS and CDR2 FNYEAQ. The CDR3 totals 16 residues. The CDR3 DNA reads as TGTGCCAGCAGCCAGGAAGCGGGAGGATTTGCAGATACGCAGTATTTT. Amino acid sequence: CASSQEAGGFADTQYF.

This sequence joins TRBV27 and TRBJ2-7, with D tentatively TRBD1 or TRBD2 (5 bases each). This CDR3 is built from 14 residues. CDR1 and CDR2 (germline): MNHEY, SMNVEV (reference sequence). V lost 6 bases to trimming and J lost 0 bases, with 12 bases between them. CDR3 coding DNA: TGTGCCAGCAGGTCGGGACGTTACTCCTACGAGCAGTACTTC. Amino acids: CASRSGRYSYEQYF.

About this clone itself: An end of the junction differs from the germline gene, which may be a read error. J is TRBJ2-5 and V is TRBV28, with D maybe TRBD1 (6 bases). Germline CDR1 and CDR2: MDHEN and SYDVKM. The CDR3 loop spans 11 amino acids. The CDR3: CASSSSTGTHF. DNA of the CDR3: TGTGCCAGCAGTTCCAGCACAGGGACCCACTTC.